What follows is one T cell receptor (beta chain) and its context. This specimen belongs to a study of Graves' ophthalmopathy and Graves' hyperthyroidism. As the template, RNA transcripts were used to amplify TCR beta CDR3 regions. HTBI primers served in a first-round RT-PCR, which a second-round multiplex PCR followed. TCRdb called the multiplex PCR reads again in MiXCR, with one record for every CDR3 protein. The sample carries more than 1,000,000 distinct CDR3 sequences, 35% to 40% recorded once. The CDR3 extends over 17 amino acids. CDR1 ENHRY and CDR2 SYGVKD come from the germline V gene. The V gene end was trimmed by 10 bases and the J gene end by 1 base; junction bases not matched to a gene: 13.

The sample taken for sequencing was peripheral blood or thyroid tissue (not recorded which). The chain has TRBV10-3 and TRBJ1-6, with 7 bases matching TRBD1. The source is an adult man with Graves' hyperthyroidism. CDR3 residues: CASSPGDSLSYNSPLHF. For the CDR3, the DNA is TGTGCCAGCAGCCCAGGGGACAGCCTTTCCTATAATTCACCCCTCCACTTT.